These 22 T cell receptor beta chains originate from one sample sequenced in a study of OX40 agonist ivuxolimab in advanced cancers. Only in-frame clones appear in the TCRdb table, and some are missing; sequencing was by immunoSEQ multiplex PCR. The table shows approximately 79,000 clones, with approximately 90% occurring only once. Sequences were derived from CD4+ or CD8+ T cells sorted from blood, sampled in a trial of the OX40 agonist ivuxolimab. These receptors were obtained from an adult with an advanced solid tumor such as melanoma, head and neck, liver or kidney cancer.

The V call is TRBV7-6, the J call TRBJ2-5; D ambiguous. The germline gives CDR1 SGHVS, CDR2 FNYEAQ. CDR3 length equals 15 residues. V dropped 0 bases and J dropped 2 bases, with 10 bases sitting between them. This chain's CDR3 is CASSLARQIQETQYF. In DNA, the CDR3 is TGTGCCAGCAGCTTAGCGCGGCAGATACAAGAGACCCAGTACTTC.

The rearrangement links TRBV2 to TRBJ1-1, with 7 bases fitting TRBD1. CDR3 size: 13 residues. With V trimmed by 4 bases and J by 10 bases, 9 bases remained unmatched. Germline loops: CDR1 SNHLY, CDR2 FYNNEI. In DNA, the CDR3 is TGTGCCAGCAGTGGAGAGCGCAGGGGGGGAGCTTTCTTT. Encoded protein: CASSGERRGGAFF.

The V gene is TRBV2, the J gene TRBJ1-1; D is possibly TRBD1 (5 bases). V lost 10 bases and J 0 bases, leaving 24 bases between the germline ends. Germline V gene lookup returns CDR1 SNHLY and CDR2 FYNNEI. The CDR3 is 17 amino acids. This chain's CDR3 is CATGFAGFDIMNTEAFF. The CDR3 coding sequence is TGTGCCACAGGGTTTGCGGGGTTTGATATTATGAACACTGAAGCTTTCTTT.

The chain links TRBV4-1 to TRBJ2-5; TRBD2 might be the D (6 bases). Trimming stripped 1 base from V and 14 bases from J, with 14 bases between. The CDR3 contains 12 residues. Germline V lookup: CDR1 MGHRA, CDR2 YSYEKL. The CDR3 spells CASSQAPGTPYF. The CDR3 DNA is TGCGCCAGCAGCCAAGCCCCCGGGACTCCTTACTTC.

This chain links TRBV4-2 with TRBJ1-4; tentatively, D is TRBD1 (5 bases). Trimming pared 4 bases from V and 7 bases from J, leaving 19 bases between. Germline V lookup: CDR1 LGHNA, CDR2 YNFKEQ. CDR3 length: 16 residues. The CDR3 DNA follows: TGTGCCAGCAGCCCAGAGGCGGACATTTTCGGTGAAAAACTGTTTTTT. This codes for CASSPEADIFGEKLFF.

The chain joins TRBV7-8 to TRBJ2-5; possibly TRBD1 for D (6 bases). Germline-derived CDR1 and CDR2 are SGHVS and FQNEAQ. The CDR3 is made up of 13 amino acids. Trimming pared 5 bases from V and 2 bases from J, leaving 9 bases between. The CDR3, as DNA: TGTGCCAGCAGCCCTGGACAGCAAGAGACCCAGTACTTC. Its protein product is CASSPGQQETQYF. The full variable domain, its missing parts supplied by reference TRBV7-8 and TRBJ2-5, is GAGVSQSPRYKVAKRGQDVALRCDPISGHVSLFWYQQALGQGPEFLTYFQNEAQLDKSGLPSDRFFAERPEGSVSTLKIQRTQQEDSAVYLCASSPGQQETQYFGPGTRLLVL.

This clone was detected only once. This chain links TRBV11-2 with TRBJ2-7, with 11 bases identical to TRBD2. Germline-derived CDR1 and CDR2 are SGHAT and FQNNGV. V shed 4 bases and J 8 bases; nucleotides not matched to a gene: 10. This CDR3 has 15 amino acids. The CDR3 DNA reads TGTGCCAGCAGCTCGGGGACTAGCGGTTCGGGGAAGCAGTACTTC. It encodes CASSSGTSGSGKQYF.

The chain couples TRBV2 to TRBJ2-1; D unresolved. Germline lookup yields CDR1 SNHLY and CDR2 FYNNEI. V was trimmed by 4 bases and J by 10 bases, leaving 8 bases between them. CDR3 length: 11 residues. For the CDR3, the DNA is TGTGCCAGCAGTGCCACCAAGGAGCAGTTCTTC. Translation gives CASSATKEQFF.

CDR3 sequence: CASSSGLATGETQYF. CDR3 bases: TGTGCCAGCAGCTCCGGACTAGCGACGGGAGAGACCCAGTACTTC. The chain uses TRBV7-3 and TRBJ2-5, with TRBD2 identical over 9 bases. This CDR3 spans 15 amino acids. Per the germline V gene, CDR1 is SGHTA and CDR2 is FQGTGA. Trimming at V came to 4 bases and at J to 4 bases, leaving 7 bases not matched to a gene.

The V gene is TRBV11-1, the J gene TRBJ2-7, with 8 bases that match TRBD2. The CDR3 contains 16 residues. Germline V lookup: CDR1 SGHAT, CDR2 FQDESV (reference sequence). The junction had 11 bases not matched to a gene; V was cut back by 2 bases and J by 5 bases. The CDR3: CASSLRSGSSGNEQYF. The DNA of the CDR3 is TGTGCCAGCAGCTTACGAAGCGGGAGTTCGGGAAACGAGCAGTACTTC.

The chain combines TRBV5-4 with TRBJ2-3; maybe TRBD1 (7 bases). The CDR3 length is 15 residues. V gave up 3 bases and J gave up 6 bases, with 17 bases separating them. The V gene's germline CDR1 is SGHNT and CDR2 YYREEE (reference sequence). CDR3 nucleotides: TGTGCCAGCAGCTGGGGGGCAGGGGGAACGGATACGCAGTATTTT. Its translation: CASSWGAGGTDTQYF.

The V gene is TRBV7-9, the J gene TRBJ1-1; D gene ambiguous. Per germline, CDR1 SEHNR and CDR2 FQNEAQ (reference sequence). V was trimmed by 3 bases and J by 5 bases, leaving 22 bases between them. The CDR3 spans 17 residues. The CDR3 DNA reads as TGTGCCAGCAGCTTGGAAAAACTTCCAAGGCCGGGGACTGAAGCTTTCTTT. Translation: CASSLEKLPRPGTEAFF.

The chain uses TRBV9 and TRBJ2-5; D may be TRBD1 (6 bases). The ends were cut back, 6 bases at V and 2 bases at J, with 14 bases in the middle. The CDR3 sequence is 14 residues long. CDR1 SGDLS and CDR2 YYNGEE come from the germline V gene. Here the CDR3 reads CASNLGTPQETQYF. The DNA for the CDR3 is TGTGCCAGCAACCTCGGGACACCTCAAGAGACCCAGTACTTC.

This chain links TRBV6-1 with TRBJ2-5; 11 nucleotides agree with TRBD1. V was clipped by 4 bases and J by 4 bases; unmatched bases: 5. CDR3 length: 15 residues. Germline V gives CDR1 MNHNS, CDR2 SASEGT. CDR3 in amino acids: CASSVDRGQSETQYF. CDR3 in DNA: TGTGCCAGCAGTGTGGACAGGGGGCAATCAGAGACCCAGTACTTC.

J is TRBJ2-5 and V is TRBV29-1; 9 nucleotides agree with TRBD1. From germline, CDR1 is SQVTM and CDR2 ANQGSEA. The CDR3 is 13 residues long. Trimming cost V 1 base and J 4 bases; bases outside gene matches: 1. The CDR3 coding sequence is TGCAGCGTTGAAGGACAGGGGGGAGAGACCCAGTACTTC. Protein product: CSVEGQGGETQYF.

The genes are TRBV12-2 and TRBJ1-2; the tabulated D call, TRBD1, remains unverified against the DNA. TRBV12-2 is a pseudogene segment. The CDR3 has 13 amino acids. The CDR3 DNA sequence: TGTGCAAGTCGACAAACAGGGTTCTATGGCTACACCTTC. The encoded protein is CASRQTGFYGYTF.

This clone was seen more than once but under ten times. This CDR3 is CATSTLGLAQETQYF. The CDR3 DNA reads as TGTGCCACCAGCACCCTCGGACTAGCTCAAGAGACCCAGTACTTC. V usage is TRBV15 and J usage is TRBJ2-5, with 8 bases identical to TRBD2. Per germline, CDR1 LNHNV and CDR2 YYDKDF (reference sequence). The J segment lost 2 bases and the V segment lost 4 bases, leaving 6 bases of the junction unmatched. The CDR3 contains 15 residues.

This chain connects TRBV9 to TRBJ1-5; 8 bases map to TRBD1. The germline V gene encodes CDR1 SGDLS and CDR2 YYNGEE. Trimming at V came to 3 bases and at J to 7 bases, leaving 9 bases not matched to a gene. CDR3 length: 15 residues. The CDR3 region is CASSAAPQGDQPQHF. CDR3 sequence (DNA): TGTGCCAGCAGCGCGGCCCCACAGGGGGACCAGCCCCAGCATTTT.

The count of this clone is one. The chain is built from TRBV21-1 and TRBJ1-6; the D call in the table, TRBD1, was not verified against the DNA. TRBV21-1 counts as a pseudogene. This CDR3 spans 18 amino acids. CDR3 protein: CASSRPTGDLGRNSPLHF. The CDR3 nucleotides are TGTGCCAGCAGCAGACCCACAGGGGATCTGGGGCGTAATTCACCCCTCCACTTT.

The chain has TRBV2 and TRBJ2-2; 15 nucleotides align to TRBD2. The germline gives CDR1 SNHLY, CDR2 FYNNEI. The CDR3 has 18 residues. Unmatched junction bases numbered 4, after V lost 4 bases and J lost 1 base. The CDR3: CASSGRGLAGGNTGELFF. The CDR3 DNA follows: TGTGCCAGCAGTGGCAGGGGACTAGCGGGAGGGAACACCGGGGAGCTGTTTTTT.

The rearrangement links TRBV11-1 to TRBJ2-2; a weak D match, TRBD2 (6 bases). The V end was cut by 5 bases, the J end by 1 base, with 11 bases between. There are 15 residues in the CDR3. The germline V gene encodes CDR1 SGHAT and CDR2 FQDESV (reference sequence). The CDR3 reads CASSPLAVNTGELFF. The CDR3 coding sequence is TGTGCCAGCAGCCCCTTAGCGGTGAACACCGGGGAGCTGTTTTTT.

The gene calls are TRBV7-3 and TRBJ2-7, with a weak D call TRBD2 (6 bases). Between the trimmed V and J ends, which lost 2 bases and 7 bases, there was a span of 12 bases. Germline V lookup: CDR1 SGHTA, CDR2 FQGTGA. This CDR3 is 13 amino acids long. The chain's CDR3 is CASSLENRGEQYF. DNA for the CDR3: TGTGCCAGCAGCTTAGAGAATCGGGGGGAGCAGTACTTC.